The 14 T cell receptor beta chains listed next were all sequenced from one sample in a study of post-analysis software for immune sequencing data. Study-wide points: Controls had lower frequencies than patients of 4 or 5 TRBV segments, which included TRBV5-6, TRBV5-1 and TRBV20-1.

TCR beta cDNA libraries included unique molecular identifiers. TCRdb redid the calling of the PCR reads with MiXCR, one entry per CDR3 protein. The sample holds a few hundred thousand distinct CDR3 sequences, around 40% seen once. These receptors have no identified antigens. Sequencing input: blood. All receptors derive from a girl between 10 and 17 years old with multiple sclerosis.

This clonotype was counted only a few times. The chain joins TRBV25-1 to TRBJ1-1; 10 bases match TRBD1. Germline V lookup: CDR1 MGHDK, CDR2 SYGVNS. The CDR3 loop spans 14 amino acids. Germline trimming cut 6 bases from V and 4 bases from J; bases unmatched to any gene: 5. This CDR3 is CASRVGQGPTEAFF. DNA for the CDR3: TGTGCCAGCAGAGTGGGACAGGGGCCCACTGAAGCTTTCTTT.

The chain joins TRBV6-6 to TRBJ2-7; either TRBD1 or TRBD2 may fit D (5 bases each). V gave up 0 bases and J gave up 3 bases, with 12 bases separating them. Germline CDR1 is MNHNY and CDR2 is SVGAGI (reference sequence). CDR3 size: 15 residues. The CDR3: CASSYSGEPGYEQYF. DNA for the CDR3: TGTGCCAGCAGTTACTCGGGGGAGCCCGGCTACGAGCAGTACTTC.

This clonotype was counted between two and nine times. The CDR3 here is CASSLGLAYTYEQYF. The CDR3 nucleotides read TGTGCCAGCAGTTTAGGACTAGCTTACACCTACGAGCAGTACTTC. The chain combines TRBV12-3 or TRBV12-4 with TRBJ2-7, with 7 bases aligning to TRBD2. Germline trimming cut 1 base from V and 2 bases from J; bases unmatched to any gene: 5. The CDR3 runs 15 residues.

This rearrangement joins TRBV14 to TRBJ1-2; perhaps TRBD1 as D (5 bases). With 0 bases removed from V and 6 bases from J, the gap between germline ends came to 17 bases. Germline-derived CDR1 and CDR2 are SGHDN and FVKESK. The CDR3 consists of 16 residues. DNA for the CDR3: TGTGCCAGCAGCCAAGAGTCCAGGGAATGGGTAGATGGCTACACCTTC. This translates into CASSQESREWVDGYTF.

This clonotype was seen only once. V gene TRBV7-9 combines with J gene TRBJ1-1, with a weak D call TRBD1 (5 bases). The CDR3 contains 13 residues. Germline CDR1 SEHNR, CDR2 FQNEAQ (reference sequence). V was clipped by 8 bases and J by 2 bases, with 12 bases between them. The DNA for the CDR3 is TGTGCCAGCGTACAGACAGTTAACACTGAAGCTTTCTTT. Its protein is CASVQTVNTEAFF.

The rearrangement joins TRBV24-1 to TRBJ1-2, with D perhaps TRBD1 (6 bases). Between the trimmed V and J ends, which lost 2 bases and 7 bases, there was a span of 16 bases. There are 15 residues in the CDR3. Germline CDR1 reads KGHDR; CDR2 reads SFDVKD. The CDR3 protein is CATSDSTGRGTGYTF. DNA for the CDR3: TGTGCCACCAGTGATTCCACGGGCAGGGGCACTGGCTACACCTTC.

V usage is TRBV20-1 and J usage is TRBJ2-1; tentative D call: TRBD1 (5 bases). V dropped 0 bases and J dropped 0 bases, with 9 bases sitting between them. CDR1 and CDR2 (germline): DFQATT, SNEGSKA (reference sequence). CDR3 length: 15 amino acids. The CDR3 DNA is TGCAGTGCTAGAGACAGGGTAAGCTCCTACAATGAGCAGTTCTTC. Translation: CSARDRVSSYNEQFF.

The chain has TRBV4-1 and TRBJ2-7; 12 nucleotides agree with TRBD2. Trimming cost V 0 bases and J 0 bases; bases outside gene matches: 9. Germline V gives CDR1 MGHRA, CDR2 YSYEKL. CDR3 length: 19 amino acids. The chain's CDR3 is CASSQDPASGRDSSYEQYF. CDR3 nucleotides: TGCGCCAGCAGCCAAGATCCCGCTAGCGGGAGGGACAGCTCCTACGAGCAGTACTTC.

The rearrangement links TRBV29-1 to TRBJ2-7, with 7 bases lining up with TRBD1. This CDR3 spans 14 amino acids. Trimming removed 7 bases from V and 3 bases from J; junction bases left unmatched: 12. CDR1 SQVTM and CDR2 ANQGSEA come from the germline V gene. CDR3 nucleotide sequence: TGCAGCGCCCTTCGTACAGGGGAAGGCTACGAGCAGTACTTC. Residues: CSALRTGEGYEQYF.

The rearrangement links TRBV4-1 to TRBJ1-2; D is unclear. Germline values: CDR1 MGHRA, CDR2 YSYEKL. The CDR3 loop spans 13 amino acids. Trimming took 0 bases from V and 6 from J, leaving 8 bases between them. The CDR3: CASSQDRKDGYTF. The CDR3 coding sequence is TGCGCCAGCAGCCAAGATCGAAAGGATGGCTACACCTTC.

The V gene is TRBV20-1, the J gene TRBJ2-7, with 10 bases fitting TRBD1. The CDR3 totals 12 residues. Germline V lookup: CDR1 DFQATT, CDR2 SNEGSKA (reference sequence). V dropped 6 bases and J dropped 2; count of bases not matched to a gene: 1. CDR3 bases: TGCAGTGCAGACAGGGGGCCCTACGAGCAGTACTTC. Encoded protein: CSADRGPYEQYF.

The CDR3 DNA sequence: TGCAGCGTTACCGGACTAGCGGGAGGGACCCAGTTCTTC. Amino acid sequence: CSVTGLAGGTQFF. The chain couples TRBV29-1 to TRBJ2-1; 15 bases match TRBD2. The trim removed 5 bases at V and 13 bases at J, leaving 6 bases unmatched. CDR3 length: 13 amino acids. The germline gives CDR1 SQVTM, CDR2 ANQGSEA.

This sequence joins TRBV12-3 or TRBV12-4 and TRBJ2-5; D gene unclear. Trimming cost V 6 bases and J 1 base, with 9 bases left between them. This CDR3 region has 13 residues. The chain's CDR3 is CASRRSSQETQYF. The CDR3 nucleotides are TGTGCCAGCAGGCGAAGCAGCCAAGAGACCCAGTACTTC.

The sample holds a few counts of this clonotype. This chain joins TRBV7-9 and TRBJ1-1, with TRBD1 matching 8 bases. The length of the CDR3 is 9 residues. Per the germline V gene, CDR1 is SEHNR and CDR2 is FQNEAQ (reference sequence). Germline trimming cut 9 bases from V and 12 bases from J; bases unmatched to any gene: 3. The CDR3 is CASGQGPFF. The CDR3 bases are TGTGCCAGTGGACAGGGACCTTTCTTT.